This is a list of T cell receptor beta chains from one sample in a study of patients and donors after allogeneic stem cell transplantation. TCRdb reanalysed the RT-PCR reads using MiXCR and keeps one entry per CDR3 protein. The sample carries over 130,000 distinct CDR3 sequences, approximately 37% recorded once. The sample comprised blood, either unsorted or a sorted T cell fraction (not recorded which). The receptor source for this set is a human donor who was either an allogeneic HSCT recipient or a stem cell or donor lymphocyte infusion donor (not recorded which). It is not recorded whose cells these are; they may come from a transplant donor. The CDR3 runs from the conserved cysteine through the conserved F or W. A D gene is named only where the DNA matches it firmly. Only part of the rows carry a size: once, few, many, or a class if the clone is expanded.

size	V	D	J	CDR3	DNA
few	TRBV29-1	NA	TRBJ1-1	CSVPGRANTEAFF	TGCAGCGTCCCGGGACGGGCGAACACTGAAGCTTTCTTT
few	TRBV5-1	TRBD2	TRBJ2-1	CASSLEVSSGGADEQFF	TGCGCCAGCAGCTTGGAAGTATCGAGCGGGGGGGCCGATGAGCAGTTCTTC
NA	TRBV12-3/TRBV12-4	NA	TRBJ1-5	CASGSGVGNGNQPQHF	TGTGCCAGCGGGAGCGGTGTAGGGAACGGCAATCAGCCCCAGCATTTT
NA	TRBV7-9	TRBD2	TRBJ2-5	CASSPELAHEETQYF	TGTGCCAGCAGCCCGGAACTAGCGCACGAAGAGACCCAGTACTTC
many	TRBV4-3	TRBD2	TRBJ2-4	CASSQGLAGGPAKNIQYF	TGCGCCAGCAGCCAAGGACTAGCGGGGGGGCCGGCCAAAAACATTCAGTACTTC
NA	TRBV11-2	TRBD2	TRBJ2-1	CASSLDIAGTYNEQFF	TGTGCCAGCAGCTTAGATATAGCGGGGACCTACAATGAGCAGTTCTTC
few	TRBV12-3/TRBV12-4	TRBD1	TRBJ1-1	CASIPRTGVGAFF	TGTGCCAGCATACCCCGGACAGGGGTGGGAGCTTTCTTT
few	TRBV29-1	NA	TRBJ1-3	CRGHRYSDTIYF	TGCAGAGGGCACCGCTACTCGGACACCATATATTTT
NA	TRBV20-1	NA	TRBJ1-2	CSADQGGGNGYTF	TGCAGTGCTGACCAGGGTGGGGGCAATGGCTACACCTTC
NA	TRBV30	TRBD2	TRBJ2-3	CAWSVIAGRTDTQYF	TGTGCCTGGAGTGTGATAGCGGGGCGAACAGATACGCAGTATTTT
NA	TRBV6-5	TRBD2	TRBJ2-3	CASKLAGGLDTQYF	TGTGCCAGCAAACTAGCGGGGGGTCTTGATACGCAGTATTTT
few	TRBV5-6	NA	TRBJ1-2	CASSLAAGADYGYTF	TGTGCCAGCAGCTTGGCGGCAGGGGCCGACTATGGCTACACCTTC
NA	TRBV20-1	NA	TRBJ1-6	CSARLLPYNSPLHF	TGCAGTGCTAGACTCCTCCCGTACAATTCACCCCTCCACTTT
NA	TRBV9	TRBD1	TRBJ1-2	CASSPTGMDYGYTF	TGTGCCAGCAGCCCGACAGGGATGGACTATGGCTACACCTTC
NA	TRBV4-2	NA	TRBJ2-1	CASSQDPRQTVRGEQFF	TGTGCCAGCAGCCAAGATCCCAGACAGACAGTCCGGGGTGAGCAGTTCTTC
few	TRBV11-2	TRBD2	TRBJ2-3	CASSVRTSGAPTDTQYF	TGTGCCAGCAGCGTCAGGACTAGCGGGGCTCCCACAGATACGCAGTATTTT
few	TRBV6-6	NA	TRBJ1-5	CASSYPLEGRQPQHF	TGTGCCAGCAGTTACCCTTTGGAGGGCCGACAGCCCCAGCATTTT
few	TRBV5-1	TRBD1	TRBJ1-1	CASIKQGALNTEAFF	TGCGCCAGCATAAAACAGGGGGCGCTGAACACTGAAGCTTTCTTT
many	TRBV29-1	NA	TRBJ1-2	CSAPDSFYGYTF	TGCAGCGCCCCCGACAGTTTCTATGGCTACACCTTC
few	TRBV9	TRBD1	TRBJ1-4	CASSTQTGGGEKLFF	TGTGCCAGCAGCACGCAGACAGGGGGCGGTGAAAAACTGTTTTTT
NA	TRBV28	NA	TRBJ1-6	CASSVIRGTNSPLHF	TGTGCCAGCAGCGTTATACGGGGGACTAATTCACCCCTCCACTTT
few	TRBV11-2	NA	TRBJ1-1	CASSLELGRGTEAFF	TGTGCCAGCAGCTTAGAGTTAGGCAGGGGCACTGAAGCTTTCTTT
few	TRBV5-1	TRBD1	TRBJ1-1	CASSPRTGTTNTEAFF	TGCGCCAGCAGCCCCCGGACAGGGACTACGAACACTGAAGCTTTCTTT
few	TRBV27	NA	TRBJ1-6	CASSLLRVTNSPLHF	TGTGCCAGCAGTTTACTCAGGGTTACTAATTCACCCCTCCACTTT
few	TRBV10-3	NA	TRBJ1-6	CAISETGNSPLHF	TGTGCCATCAGTGAGACAGGGAATTCACCCCTCCACTTT
few	TRBV29-1	NA	TRBJ1-6	CSVSLGLSNSPLHF	TGCAGCGTTTCTCTCGGACTGAGCAATTCACCCCTCCACTTT
NA	TRBV18	NA	TRBJ2-2	CASSPLLGAGELFF	TGTGCCAGCTCACCTTTGCTCGGGGCCGGGGAGCTGTTTTTT
few	TRBV28	NA	TRBJ2-3	CASSSSGARTDTQYF	TGTGCCAGCAGTTCCTCGGGGGCCCGCACAGATACGCAGTATTTT
few	TRBV5-1	TRBD1	TRBJ1-1	CASGRGTVNTEAFF	TGCGCCAGCGGCCGAGGGACAGTCAACACTGAAGCTTTCTTT
few	TRBV15	NA	TRBJ2-2	CATKPRRENTGELFF	TGTGCCACCAAGCCCCGGCGGGAGAACACCGGGGAGCTGTTTTTT
NA	TRBV3-1	TRBD1	TRBJ1-2	CASSRSTGVNYGYTF	TGTGCCAGCAGCCGATCGACAGGGGTAAACTATGGCTACACCTTC
NA	TRBV7-6	NA	TRBJ1-1	CASSLVPTGYQTEAFF	TGTGCCAGCAGCTTGGTCCCCACAGGGTATCAAACTGAAGCTTTCTTT
NA	TRBV7-9	TRBD2	TRBJ2-1	CASSFLSGGAINEQFF	TGTGCCAGCAGCTTCCTTAGCGGGGGGGCGATCAATGAGCAGTTCTTC
few	TRBV20-1	NA	TRBJ1-1	CSVITPRNTEAFF	TGCAGTGTTATAACCCCGAGGAACACTGAAGCTTTCTTT
NA	TRBV21-1	NA	TRBJ2-5	CASSKVRDRVETQYF	TGTGCCAGCAGCAAAGTCCGGGACAGGGTAGAGACCCAGTACTTC
few	TRBV2	NA	TRBJ1-2	CASSDRGEPYYGYTF	TGTGCCAGCAGTGATAGGGGAGAGCCTTACTATGGCTACACCTTC
few	TRBV25-1	TRBD1	TRBJ1-6	CASSPSQGAPGSPLHF	TGTGCCAGCAGTCCGAGCCAGGGGGCGCCGGGGTCACCCCTCCACTTT
few	TRBV7-9	TRBD2	TRBJ2-1	CASSLDRLAGAHSNEQFF	TGTGCCAGCAGCTTAGATAGGCTAGCGGGGGCGCATAGCAATGAGCAGTTCTTC
few	TRBV16	TRBD1	TRBJ1-1	CASSQGTGGNTEAFF	TGTGCCAGCAGCCAGGGGACAGGGGGAAACACTGAAGCTTTCTTT
NA	TRBV6-2/TRBV6-3	NA	TRBJ1-1	CASSYLNRGGDEAFF	TGTGCCAGCAGTTACCTGAATAGGGGAGGTGATGAAGCTTTCTTT
NA	TRBV12-3/TRBV12-4	NA	TRBJ1-6	CASSLVGTNNSPLHF	TGTGCCAGCAGTTTAGTCGGAACTAACAATTCACCCCTCCACTTT
few	TRBV6-5	TRBD2	TRBJ2-3	CASSYSPSGHTDTQYF	TGTGCCAGCAGTTACTCTCCTAGCGGGCACACAGATACGCAGTATTTT
NA	TRBV5-5	NA	TRBJ2-5	CASSLVGGPETQYF	TGTGCCAGCAGCTTGGTGGGGGGGCCGGAGACCCAGTACTTC
few	TRBV5-1	TRBD1	TRBJ1-2	CASSVDRASYGYTF	TGCGCCAGCAGCGTGGACAGGGCAAGCTATGGCTACACCTTC
NA	TRBV3-1	NA	TRBJ2-3	CASSHRRLSSSHTDTQYF	TGTGCCAGCAGCCACCGGCGCCTGTCCAGCTCCCACACAGATACGCAGTATTTT
NA	TRBV11-2	TRBD1	TRBJ2-4	CASGTGGNIQYF	TGTGCCAGCGGGACAGGGGGAAACATTCAGTACTTC
many	TRBV12-3/TRBV12-4	TRBD1	TRBJ1-2	CASSPLDRGVYGYTF	TGTGCCAGCAGTCCCCTGGACAGGGGAGTCTATGGCTACACCTTC
NA	TRBV10-3	TRBD1	TRBJ1-3	CAISEGDSLFLSGNTIYF	TGTGCCATCAGTGAAGGGGACAGCCTTTTCCTCTCTGGAAACACCATATATTTT
NA	TRBV15	NA	TRBJ1-1	CATSRDRSVNTEAFF	TGTGCCACCAGCAGAGATCGAAGTGTGAACACTGAAGCTTTCTTT
NA	TRBV7-2	NA	TRBJ1-2	CASSLALRLKLRGYGYTF	TGTGCCAGCAGCTTAGCGCTTAGACTCAAACTCCGCGGCTATGGCTACACCTTC
few	TRBV7-9	NA	TRBJ1-3	CASSPRTNGNTIYF	TGTGCCAGCAGCCCCCGGACGAATGGAAACACCATATATTTT
few	TRBV24-1	NA	TRBJ2-3	CATSLEGRTQYF	TGTGCCACCAGCCTCGAAGGGCGTACGCAGTATTTT
NA	TRBV5-1	TRBD1	TRBJ1-4	CASRGGYRGKENEKLFF	TGCGCCAGCAGGGGAGGATACAGGGGGAAGGAGAATGAAAAACTGTTTTTT
NA	TRBV15	NA	TRBJ2-7	CATSRGLGGGNEQYF	TGTGCCACCAGCAGAGGACTGGGGGGCGGCAACGAGCAGTACTTC
few	TRBV6-5	NA	TRBJ1-5	CASSYQNGAFRCKPQHF	TGTGCCAGCAGTTACCAAAACGGGGCCTTCAGGTGCAAGCCCCAGCATTTT
NA	TRBV13	TRBD2	TRBJ2-1	CASSPLAPAGGPGNEQFF	TGTGCCAGCAGCCCACTAGCCCCAGCGGGGGGGCCGGGCAATGAGCAGTTCTTC
few	TRBV29-1	TRBD1	TRBJ1-1	CSVQGEVGTEAFF	TGCAGCGTCCAGGGGGAGGTAGGAACTGAAGCTTTCTTT